This T cell receptor (beta chain) was obtained from a study of CD8+ T cells in alopecia areata. Once RNA had been extracted, it was reverse transcribed into cDNA to act as the sequencing template. Some clones are missing from TCRdb's copy, which holds only in-frame ones; the method was immunoSEQ multiplex PCR. The sample shows about 270,000 clones, none of them appearing just once. Points on this clone: Its antigen remains unidentified. The germline and genes are mouse ones. The CDR3 end lies 4 residues beyond the end of the read and is filled in from the germline J gene.

Researchers sorted pooled cutaneous lymph node cells on the basis of CD4, CD8alpha, NKG2D, NKG2ACE and other markers. Study-wide points: Researchers report lesional scalp, most notably alopecia totalis/universalis, outstripped normal scalp in clonality.

This CDR3 has 14 residues. In germline, CDR1 is MNHDT, CDR2 YYDKIL. Trimming left V 4 bases short and J 0 bases short, with 9 bases between. The receptor was isolated from a C3H/HeJ mouse with alopecia areata. MHC haplotype here: H2-k. The source material was CD4+ T cells sorted from a lymph node. V usage is TRBV17 and J usage is TRBJ1-1; maybe TRBD1 (6 bases). The DNA read from the CDR3 is TGTGCTAGCAGTAAACGGACAGCAAACACA. Its translation is CASSKRTANT. The full CDR3 sequence reads CASSKRTANTEVFF. Supplemented by reference TRBV17 and TRBJ1-1, the full variable domain reads DTTVKQNPRYKLARVGKPVNLICSQTMNHDTMYWYQKKPNQAPKLLLFYYDKILNREADTFEKFQSSRPNNSFCSLYIGSAGLEYSAMYLCASSKRTANTEVFFGKGTRLTVV.